This T cell receptor (beta chain) was recorded in a study of beta chain features in type 1 diabetes. Study findings and constraints: HLA influence on TCRB rearrangement stayed unresolved here. Shorter TCRB CDR3s, moderately but significantly so, marked every one of the four CD4+ subsets in Type 1 diabetes patients. It was possible that PCR favored shorter templates, equally so in patients and controls.

This clone was recorded a few times. Its antigen is unidentified. Sequenced material consisted of expressed TCRB transcripts (all of the isolated RNA was reverse transcribed). Some clones are missing from TCRdb's copy, which holds only in-frame ones; the method was immunoSEQ multiplex PCR. The sample includes 65,000 to 100,000 clones, under 35% seen only once; the top ten take approximately 0.45%. The sequenced sample consisted of stem cell memory CD4+ T cells from blood. The TCR sequence derives from a young woman in good health.

The CDR3 spells CASSAGGAGANVLTF. As DNA, the CDR3 is TGTGCCAGCAGCGCAGGGGGTGCGGGGGCCAACGTCCTGACTTTC. This chain links TRBV7-3 with TRBJ2-6, with 7 positions matching TRBD1. CDR3 length: 15 amino acids. Per the germline V gene, CDR1 is SGHTA and CDR2 is FQGTGA. V lost 5 bases and J lost 4; bases outside the gene matches: 5.